These 26 T cell receptor beta chains were all obtained from the same sample, sequenced in a study of T cell responses to AZD1222 COVID-19 vaccine. This table comes from immunoSEQ multiplex PCR, and its TCRdb copy is limited to in-frame clones, with some not included. The sample consists of some 130,000 clones, over 75% of them appearing once. The sample in question was peripheral blood, obtained on day 0 of AZD1222 vaccination. These receptors all stem from an adult in good health.

This chain connects TRBV5-4 to TRBJ2-2, with TRBD1 matching over 7 bases. CDR3 length: 16 residues. Unmatched junction bases numbered 8, after V lost 4 bases and J lost 2 bases. CDR1 and CDR2 from the germline V gene are SGHNT and YYREEE (reference sequence). CDR3 DNA sequence: TGTGCCAGCAGCCGGAGACAGGGACCCAACACCGGGGAGCTGTTTTTT. Translated: CASSRRQGPNTGELFF.

The chain combines TRBV12-3 or TRBV12-4 with TRBJ1-1, with D possibly TRBD1 on 5 matching bases. The V end was cut by 3 bases, the J end by 6 bases, with 11 bases between. CDR3 length: 13 residues. For the CDR3, the DNA is TGTGCCAGCAGTTTCAGGGTTCTCTCTGAAGCTTTCTTT. Protein: CASSFRVLSEAFF.

Here the CDR3 DNA reads TGTGCCAGCAGCCCCCGGGGAGGGGGCACGCACATTCAGTACTTC. Protein product: CASSPRGGGTHIQYF. The chain joins TRBV7-2 to TRBJ2-4, with D perhaps being TRBD1 or TRBD2 (7 bases each). The CDR3 has 15 amino acids. CDR1 SGHTA and CDR2 FQGNSA come from the germline V gene. The V end lost 5 bases, the J end lost 8 bases, and 19 bases lay between the germline ends.

The chain couples TRBV10-3 to TRBJ1-1; the D is unclear. V lost 7 bases and J 0 bases, leaving 9 bases between the germline ends. From germline, CDR1 is ENHRY and CDR2 SYGVKD. The CDR3 is made up of 13 amino acids. CDR3 nucleotides: TGTGCCATCACGGCCAAAATGAACACTGAAGCTTTCTTT. This codes for CAITAKMNTEAFF.

The gene calls are TRBV10-3 and TRBJ2-7; D possibly corresponds to TRBD1 (6 bases). This CDR3 has 14 amino acids. Germline lookup yields CDR1 ENHRY and CDR2 SYGVKD. V was cut by 4 bases and J by 2 bases, with 12 bases left in between. The CDR3 coding sequence is TGTGCCATCAGTGTGGACAGTCCCCCCTACGAGCAGTACTTC. It yields the protein CAISVDSPPYEQYF.

The rearrangement joins TRBV2 to TRBJ1-4, with D possibly matching TRBD1 (6 bases). This CDR3 contains 15 residues. Deletions cut 2 bases from V and 4 bases from J, with 11 bases between. In germline, CDR1 is SNHLY, CDR2 FYNNEI. The CDR3 DNA follows: TGTGCCAGCAGTGAATTACAGGGTCTTAATGAAAAACTGTTTTTT. It yields the protein CASSELQGLNEKLFF.

The chain has TRBV28 and TRBJ1-6; D is unclear. The CDR3 is 14 residues long. V was shortened by 7 bases and J by 7 bases, with 14 bases between the two germline ends. CDR1 is MDHEN and CDR2 is SYDVKM in the germline V gene. CDR3 sequence reads: CASIATRGNSPLHF. The CDR3 nucleotides read TGTGCCAGCATCGCGACCCGCGGGAATTCACCCCTCCACTTT.

The chain has TRBV19 and TRBJ2-2, with 7 positions matching TRBD1. The CDR3 extends over 15 amino acids. Looked up from germline, CDR1 is LNHDA and CDR2 is SQIVND (reference sequence). V shed 5 bases, J shed 4 bases, and the junction held 7 bases outside the gene matches. This chain's CDR3 is CASSLQGQTTGELFF. CDR3 DNA sequence: TGTGCCAGTAGTTTACAGGGGCAGACCACCGGGGAGCTGTTTTTT.

The chain has TRBV18 and TRBJ2-3; D not resolved. The CDR3 has 12 residues. CDR1 KGHSH and CDR2 LQKENI come from the germline V gene. The germline V and J ends were trimmed by 6 bases and 2 bases, with 6 bases remaining between them. The CDR3 DNA sequence: TGTGCCAGCTCTCCGGCCACAGATACGCAGTATTTT. It encodes CASSPATDTQYF.

On this clone itself: A junction end diverges from the germline sequence, so it may reflect a read error. The V gene is TRBV5-1, the J gene TRBJ1-1, with 7 bases lining up with TRBD1. Looked up from germline, CDR1 is SGHRS and CDR2 is YFSETQ. The CDR3 loop spans 15 amino acids. CDR3 loop: CASSSTAGTDSPSAF. Here the CDR3 DNA reads TGCGCCAGCAGCTCGACAGCCGGGACAGACAGCCCATCGGCATTT.

This clone has a single count. The genes are TRBV16 and TRBJ1-4, with D unresolved. The germline V gene encodes CDR1 KGHSY and CDR2 FQNENV. Trimming removed 4 bases from V and 7 bases from J, with 7 bases in between. This CDR3 spans 12 amino acids. The CDR3 region is CASSRLGEKLFF. The CDR3 DNA reads TGTGCCAGCAGCCGCCTGGGTGAAAAACTGTTTTTT.

The chain carries TRBV4-2 and TRBJ2-4, with D possibly matching TRBD2 (6 bases). The germline V gene has CDR1 LGHNA and CDR2 YNFKEQ. V was shortened by 3 bases and J by 9 bases, with 24 bases between the two germline ends. The CDR3 is made up of 17 amino acids. The CDR3 here is CASSHLERGLSLPIQYF. The CDR3 bases are TGTGCCAGCAGCCATCTCGAGAGGGGACTCTCGCTCCCCATTCAGTACTTC.

The genes are TRBV10-3 and TRBJ1-2; D gene uncertain. V lost 2 bases and J 0 bases, leaving 7 bases between the germline ends. Germline V gene sequence: CDR1 ENHRY, CDR2 SYGVKD. The CDR3 loop spans 14 amino acids. CDR3 DNA sequence: TGTGCCATCAGTGAGCGGGAAGCTAACTATGGCTACACCTTC. Translating it yields CAISEREANYGYTF.

This sequence joins TRBV5-4 and TRBJ2-3, with unresolved D. In germline, CDR1 is SGHNT, CDR2 YYREEE (reference sequence). The ends were cut back, 4 bases at V and 8 bases at J, with 14 bases in the middle. There are 13 residues in the CDR3. The CDR3 DNA is TGTGCCAGCAGCCTGAAGGGCGAGTCTACGCAGTATTTT. As protein: CASSLKGESTQYF.

The chain recombines TRBV29-1 with TRBJ2-7; 7 nucleotides match TRBD1. Germline V CDR1 and CDR2: SQVTM, ANQGSEA. The CDR3 runs 14 residues. V lost 4 bases, J lost 2 bases, and 8 bases stayed unmatched. The CDR3 bases are TGCAGCGTTGGACAGGGTTATAGAACCTACGAGCAGTACTTC. Protein product: CSVGQGYRTYEQYF.

The chain recombines TRBV6-1 with TRBJ1-1, with D possibly being TRBD1 (5 bases). V lost 1 base, J lost 2 bases, and 11 bases lay in between. The CDR3 runs 15 residues. Germline V lookup: CDR1 MNHNS, CDR2 SASEGT. The CDR3 DNA follows: TGTGCCAGCAGTGAAGGGGGGGGGTTTAACACTGAAGCTTTCTTT. This sequence encodes CASSEGGGFNTEAFF.

J is TRBJ1-4 and V is TRBV20-1; D perhaps matches TRBD1 (5 bases). Germline V gene data show CDR1 as DFQATT and CDR2 as SNEGSKA (reference sequence). CDR3 length: 11 residues. Trimming pared 3 bases from V and 8 bases from J, leaving 7 bases between. For the CDR3, the DNA is TGCAGTGCTAGTTGGGGGGAAAAACTGTTTTTT. This sequence encodes CSASWGEKLFF.

The count of this clone is one. V and J are TRBV5-5 and TRBJ2-7; D unresolved. This CDR3 has 13 residues. CDR1 and CDR2 (germline): SGHKS, YYEKEE (reference sequence). Trimming removed 1 base at V and 0 bases at J, with 5 bases between. The CDR3 protein is CASSLQHSYEQYF. The CDR3 DNA sequence: TGTGCCAGCAGCTTGCAGCACTCCTACGAGCAGTACTTC.

The chain couples TRBV6-6 to TRBJ1-4; 7 positions agree with TRBD1. The CDR3 consists of 16 residues. The trim removed 7 bases at V and 5 bases at J, leaving 13 bases unmatched. CDR1 and CDR2 (germline): MNHNY, SVGAGI (reference sequence). The CDR3 DNA reads TGTGCCAGCACTCCAGCGTCGGGACAGTTGAATGAAAAACTGTTTTTT. Translating it yields CASTPASGQLNEKLFF.

The J gene is TRBJ1-3, the V gene TRBV27; possibly TRBD1 for D (6 bases). Between the trimmed V and J ends, which lost 6 bases and 4 bases, there was a span of 13 bases. The CDR3 runs to 14 residues. Per germline, CDR1 MNHEY and CDR2 SMNVEV (reference sequence). DNA of the CDR3: TGTGCCAGCAGCCTGGGGGGCCTCGGAAACACCATATATTTT. This translates into CASSLGGLGNTIYF.

The chain links TRBV9 to TRBJ2-1, with D tentatively TRBD1 (7 bases). Trimming pared 4 bases from V and 8 bases from J, leaving 19 bases between. Looked up from germline, CDR1 is SGDLS and CDR2 is YYNGEE. The CDR3 length is 15 residues. For the CDR3, the DNA is TGTGCCAGCAGCCTCTCAGGGGGGCCGTTCGATGAGCAGTTCTTC. Its translation: CASSLSGGPFDEQFF.

The gene calls are TRBV3-1 (or the pseudogene TRBV3-2) and TRBJ2-1, with 9 bases lining up with TRBD2. Germline lookup yields CDR1 LGHDT and CDR2 YNNKEL (reference sequence). The CDR3 runs to 17 residues. V lost 4 bases and J lost 7; bases outside the gene matches: 14. The CDR3 DNA is TGTGCCAGCAGCCTGCGAGAGGGTCTAGCGGGACCAAATGAGCAGTTCTTC. Encoded protein: CASSLREGLAGPNEQFF.

CDR3 sequence reads: CASTPDGTNNEKLFF. The CDR3 DNA sequence: TGTGCCAGCACCCCCGATGGGACAAATAATGAAAAACTGTTTTTT. The genes are TRBV4-2 and TRBJ1-4, with D tentatively TRBD1 (6 bases). The CDR3 is made up of 15 amino acids. Trimming left V 7 bases short and J 4 bases short, with 16 bases between. Germline CDR1 reads LGHNA; CDR2 reads YNFKEQ.

For the CDR3, the DNA is TGTGCCTGGAGTGAAGGGGGCTTTGGAAACACCATATATTTT. Residues: CAWSEGGFGNTIYF. The chain carries TRBV30 and TRBJ1-3; 7 bases match TRBD1. V gave up 1 base and J gave up 3 bases; unmatched junction bases: 3. Germline V gives CDR1 GTSNPN, CDR2 SVGIG (reference sequence). The CDR3 runs to 14 residues.

This rearrangement joins TRBV6-1 to TRBJ1-2; 8 positions match TRBD1. The trim removed 1 base at V and 7 bases at J, leaving 5 bases unmatched. This CDR3 is 14 amino acids long. CDR1 and CDR2 from the germline V gene are MNHNS and SASEGT. The CDR3 spells CASSEGQGAAGYTF. The CDR3 bases are TGTGCCAGCAGTGAAGGGCAGGGGGCTGCTGGCTACACCTTC.

CDR3 protein: CASSSRGAAYSSYNEQFF. The CDR3, as DNA: TGTGCCAGCAGTTCCCGGGGGGCGGCCTACTCCTCCTACAATGAGCAGTTCTTC. This chain uses TRBV7-4 with TRBJ2-1, with a weak D call TRBD2 (7 bases). V was clipped by 6 bases and J by 0 bases, with 21 bases between them. This CDR3 is built from 18 residues. Germline assignment: CDR1 SGHVT and CDR2 SQSDAQ.